The entry that follows covers one T cell receptor beta chain sequence. This sample is part of a study of shared T cell receptors in the human thymus. V shed 6 bases and J 5 bases; nucleotides not matched to a gene: 9. The germline V gene encodes CDR1 MGHDK and CDR2 SYGVNS. The CDR3 extends over 15 amino acids. Some clones are missing from TCRdb's copy, which holds only in-frame ones; the method was immunoSEQ multiplex PCR. This table has hundreds of thousands of clones, 85% to 95% appearing once. This TCR was recovered from a human donor. The source material was thymocytes. The V call is TRBV25-1, the J call TRBJ2-2; 7 bases fit TRBD2. The CDR3 here is CASSPTGGLTGELFF. The CDR3, as DNA: TGTGCCAGCAGCCCAACGGGGGGTTTGACCGGGGAGCTGTTTTTT.